The next 20 T cell receptor beta chains were all read from a single sample in a study of CD8+ T cells in alopecia areata. Extracted RNA was reverse transcribed into cDNA, the sequencing template. TCRdb keeps only in-frame clones here, not all; method: immunoSEQ multiplex PCR. Here the sample spans fewer than 90,000 clones, about 53% being singletons. Sequenced material: NKG2D-high CD8+ T cells sorted from blood. These receptors all come from a human donor with alopecia areata.

This clone occurred once. The chain recombines TRBV5-1 with TRBJ2-5, with a tentative D call TRBD2 (5 bases). The J call may be mistaken, given a closer DNA end match to TRBJ2-7. The CDR3 loop spans 15 amino acids. Looked up from germline, CDR1 is SGHRS and CDR2 is YFSETQ. The CDR3 sequence: CASSFRTGSSYEQYF. In DNA form, the CDR3 reads TGCGCCAGCAGCTTCAGGACGGGGTCATCCTACGAGCAGTACTTC.

This clone has more than one count but fewer than ten. V and J are TRBV29-1 and TRBJ2-6; possible D gene TRBD2, 6 bases. V lost 3 bases, J lost 4 bases, and 13 bases lay in between. This CDR3 comprises 15 residues. Germline CDR1 and CDR2: SQVTM and ANQGSEA. The CDR3 coding sequence is TGCAGCGTTGAGGAGGGAGGAAACGGGGCCAACGTCCTGACTTTC. This sequence encodes CSVEEGGNGANVLTF.

There are a few counts of this clone. This rearrangement joins TRBV23-1 to TRBJ2-1, with unresolved D. TRBV23-1 is noted as an ORF with a role that remains uncertain. The CDR3 totals 13 residues. Between the trimmed V and J ends, which lost 8 bases and 4 bases, there was a span of 12 bases. CDR3: CASRRRNYNEQFF. The CDR3 DNA reads as TGCGCCAGCCGTAGACGGAATTACAATGAGCAGTTCTTC.

In its sample, this clone was seen a few times. V is TRBV6-5 and J is TRBJ1-1; no reliable D call. The CDR3 length is 14 residues. V was cut by 2 bases and J by 3 bases, with 10 bases left in between. CDR1 is MNHEY, CDR2 SVGAGI, per germline. The CDR3 DNA follows: TGTGCCAGCAGTTACAGGGTTTTAGACACTGAAGCTTTCTTT. This codes for CASSYRVLDTEAFF.

This clone showed up just a few times. V is TRBV7-9 and J is TRBJ2-7; D not certain. From germline, CDR1 is SEHNR and CDR2 FQNEAQ (reference sequence). V was clipped by 2 bases and J by 4 bases, with 12 bases between them. The CDR3 contains 14 residues. The CDR3 bases are TGTGCCAGCAGCTTACCCCAGCGCCCTTACGAGCAGTACTTC. Translating it yields CASSLPQRPYEQYF.

The rearrangement joins TRBV4-3 to TRBJ2-3; D call uncertain. The CDR3 totals 15 residues. The germline V gene encodes CDR1 LGHNA and CDR2 YSLEER. The V gene lost 0 bases and the J gene lost 1 base, with 8 bases spanning the gap. CDR3 residues: CASSQDPTGTDTQYF. The CDR3 nucleotides are TGCGCCAGCAGCCAAGATCCTACCGGCACAGATACGCAGTATTTT.

The chain combines TRBV5-1 with TRBJ1-1; 7 bases line up with TRBD1. Looked up from germline, CDR1 is SGHRS and CDR2 is YFSETQ. This CDR3 comprises 13 residues. J was trimmed by 1 base and V by 5 bases; bases with no gene match: 2. CDR3 DNA sequence: TGCGCCAGCAGGTGGACAGGGAACACTGAAGCTTTCTTT. This translates into CASRWTGNTEAFF.

In this sample, this clone turned up many times. This sequence joins TRBV19 and TRBJ2-1; TRBD2 might be the D (5 bases). Germline CDR1 is LNHDA and CDR2 is SQIVND (reference sequence). This CDR3 is built from 15 residues. V was trimmed by 3 bases and J by 7 bases, leaving 16 bases between them. The CDR3 protein is CASSISGVSGNEQFF. CDR3 nucleotide sequence: TGTGCCAGTAGTATTTCTGGAGTTTCGGGGAATGAGCAGTTCTTC.

This clone appeared a few times. The rearrangement uses TRBV28 and TRBJ2-1; 9 bases align to TRBD2. Germline loops: CDR1 MDHEN, CDR2 SYDVKM. The CDR3 spans 15 residues. Unmatched junction bases numbered 7, after V lost 2 bases and J lost 8 bases. CDR3 residues: CASSLGASGDDEQFF. DNA for the CDR3: TGTGCCAGCAGTTTAGGGGCTAGCGGGGACGATGAGCAGTTCTTC.

This clone was recorded a few times. The V gene is TRBV11-2, the J gene TRBJ2-2; 9 positions match TRBD2. Germline lookup yields CDR1 SGHAT and CDR2 FQNNGV. Trimming removed 4 bases from V and 4 bases from J; junction bases left unmatched: 4. The CDR3 loop spans 15 amino acids. The CDR3 spells CASSSLAGSTGELFF. CDR3 DNA: TGTGCCAGCAGCTCTCTAGCGGGGAGCACCGGGGAGCTGTTTTTT. Filled out from reference TRBV11-2 and TRBJ2-2, the complete variable domain reads EAGVAQSPRYKIIEKRQSVAFWCNPISGHATLYWYQQILGQGPKLLIQFQNNGVVDDSQLPKDRFSAERLKGVDSTLKIQPAKLEDSAVYLCASSSLAGSTGELFFGEGSRLTVL.

The chain is built from TRBV30 and TRBJ2-1, with 12 bases that match TRBD2. Germline V gene data show CDR1 as GTSNPN and CDR2 as SVGIG (reference sequence). There are 13 residues in the CDR3. V dropped 7 bases and J dropped 9; count of bases not matched to a gene: 7. CDR3 protein: CASTSGRIGEQFF. The CDR3 DNA follows: TGTGCCTCGACTAGCGGGAGAATTGGTGAGCAGTTCTTC. The full variable domain, completed using reference TRBV30 and TRBJ2-1, is SQTIHQWPATLVQPVGSPLSLECTVEGTSNPNLYWYRQAAGRGLQLLFYSVGIGQISSEVPQNLSASRPQDRQFILSSKKLLLSDSGFYLCASTSGRIGEQFFGPGTRLTVL.

This chain joins TRBV30 and TRBJ1-1; D unclear. The CDR3 extends over 14 amino acids. V lost 4 bases and J lost 0, with 12 bases in between. CDR1 and CDR2 from the germline V gene are GTSNPN and SVGIG (reference sequence). This CDR3 reads CAWTPPSMNTEAFF. Here the CDR3 DNA reads TGTGCCTGGACCCCACCGTCGATGAACACTGAAGCTTTCTTT.

V usage is TRBV2 and J usage is TRBJ1-1; no firm D call. Germline V gene data show CDR1 as SNHLY and CDR2 as FYNNEI. Trimming took 9 bases from V and 7 from J, leaving 9 bases between them. This CDR3 is built from 10 residues. CDR3 loop: CASFSYEAFF. DNA of the CDR3: TGTGCCAGTTTTTCTTATGAAGCTTTCTTT.

In DNA form, the CDR3 reads TGTGCCAGCAGCACTCTAGCGGGCGTAGGAGAAGGAGGGTCCTACAATGAGCAGTTCTTC. Translating it yields CASSTLAGVGEGGSYNEQFF. The V gene is TRBV28, the J gene TRBJ2-1, with TRBD2 matching over 8 bases. Germline CDR1 and CDR2: MDHEN and SYDVKM. The CDR3 has 20 amino acids. V was clipped by 6 bases and J by 1 base; unmatched bases: 20.

This clone was seen a handful of times. This chain uses TRBV7-9 with TRBJ2-7; D possibly corresponds to TRBD1 (7 bases). V shed 2 bases and J shed 4 bases, with 21 bases lying between them. This CDR3 region has 17 residues. Germline CDR1 reads SEHNR; CDR2 reads FQNEAQ (reference sequence). The chain's CDR3 is CASSLPNDREVGYEQYF. CDR3 DNA sequence: TGTGCCAGCAGCTTACCGAATGACAGGGAGGTCGGATACGAGCAGTACTTC.

The gene calls are TRBV29-1 and TRBJ1-2; D not certain. The CDR3 contains 12 residues. Between the trimmed V and J ends, which lost 7 bases and 4 bases, there was a span of 13 bases. Germline CDR1 SQVTM, CDR2 ANQGSEA. CDR3 loop: CSARETLYGYTF. For the CDR3, the DNA is TGCAGCGCGCGGGAGACACTCTATGGCTACACCTTC.

This chain uses TRBV2 with TRBJ2-7; no clear D. The germline CDR1 and CDR2 sequences are SNHLY and FYNNEI. Trimming took off 1 base at V and 0 bases at J, with 10 bases between the two ends. The CDR3 is made up of 15 amino acids. This chain's CDR3 is CASSEVADHSYEQYF. The DNA for the CDR3 is TGTGCCAGCAGTGAAGTGGCGGATCACTCCTACGAGCAGTACTTC.

Here the CDR3 DNA reads TGCAGCGTTGGGGGAGGCGAGAACACTGAAGCTTTCTTT. Translated: CSVGGGENTEAFF. V usage is TRBV29-1 and J usage is TRBJ1-1; D ambiguous. Per the germline V gene, CDR1 is SQVTM and CDR2 is ANQGSEA. V gave up 4 bases and J gave up 1 base, with 10 bases separating them. There are 13 residues in the CDR3.

The chain couples TRBV28 to TRBJ2-6; TRBD1 aligns across 8 bases. J lost 4 bases, V lost 5 bases, and 7 bases had no gene match. Germline values: CDR1 MDHEN, CDR2 SYDVKM. The CDR3 loop spans 16 amino acids. The CDR3 DNA reads TGTGCCAGCAGTGGCCGGACAGGGACCGGGGCCAACGTCCTGACTTTC. Translating it yields CASSGRTGTGANVLTF.

This chain joins TRBV7-9 and TRBJ2-7; D call uncertain. The CDR3 runs to 12 residues. The V gene lost 5 bases and the J gene lost 3 bases, with 8 bases spanning the gap. Germline V lookup: CDR1 SEHNR, CDR2 FQNEAQ (reference sequence). CDR3 loop: CASSIKVYEQYF. CDR3 DNA sequence: TGTGCCAGCAGCATCAAGGTCTACGAGCAGTACTTC.